The subject of this entry is one T cell receptor (beta chain). The junction shows a germline mismatch at one end, possibly a read error. The PBMCs were sourced from fresh peripheral blood (more than 8.5 ml). This record belongs to a study of T cells in Graves' hyperthyroidism and ophthalmopathy. RNA transcripts were the template for amplifying TCR beta CDR3 regions. Researchers ran a first-round RT-PCR on the TCR CDR3 using the HTBI primer set. TCRdb processed the multiplex PCR reads anew with MiXCR; each CDR3 protein has one entry. The repertoire holds about 640,000 distinct CDR3 sequences, 20% to 25% seen once, with approximately 30% in the top ten. Germline V gives CDR1 MNHEY, CDR2 SVGEGT. The CDR3 length is 16 residues.

The sequenced sample consisted of blood. This clonotype was obtained from a man younger than 45 with Graves' ophthalmopathy. V usage is TRBV6-2 or TRBV6-3 and J usage is TRBJ2-5; D perhaps matches TRBD2 (6 bases). CDR3 sequence: CDSSSVGTAGPETQYF. The CDR3 bases are TGTGACAGCAGTTCCGTCGGGACCGCGGGGCCAGAGACCCAGTACTTC.